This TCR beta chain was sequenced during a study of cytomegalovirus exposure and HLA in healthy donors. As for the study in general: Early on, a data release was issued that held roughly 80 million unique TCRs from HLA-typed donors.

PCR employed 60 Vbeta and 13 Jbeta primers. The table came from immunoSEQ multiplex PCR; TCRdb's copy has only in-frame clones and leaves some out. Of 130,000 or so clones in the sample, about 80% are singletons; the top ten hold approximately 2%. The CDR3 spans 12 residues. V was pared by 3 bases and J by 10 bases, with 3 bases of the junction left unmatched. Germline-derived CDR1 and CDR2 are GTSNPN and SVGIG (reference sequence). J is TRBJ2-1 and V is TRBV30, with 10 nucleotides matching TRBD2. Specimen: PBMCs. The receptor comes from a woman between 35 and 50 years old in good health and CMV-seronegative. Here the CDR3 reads CAWRLAGKEQFF. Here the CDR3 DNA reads TGTGCCTGGAGACTAGCGGGAAAGGAGCAGTTCTTC.